Shown below are 25 T cell receptor beta chains from a single sample sequenced in a study of blood T cell repertoires in COVID-19. Sequenced by immunoSEQ multiplex PCR; TCRdb stores in-frame clones only, minus some. Of about 270,000 clones in the sample, roughly nine tenths are singletons; the top ten hold approximately 12%. The sequenced sample consisted of peripheral blood. These receptors were obtained from a woman aged 30 to 39 with COVID-19, enrolled during active disease.

This chain uses TRBV30 with TRBJ2-7; TRBD1 is a possible D gene (6 bases). V was clipped by 5 bases and J by 3 bases, with 17 bases between them. CDR3 size: 14 residues. Germline-derived CDR1 and CDR2 are GTSNPN and SVGIG (reference sequence). In nucleotides, the CDR3 is TGTGCCTGGGGCCGGGACACCGAAAACTACGAGCAGTACTTC. It yields the protein CAWGRDTENYEQYF.

J is TRBJ2-3 and V is TRBV11-2, with unresolved D. Trimming left V 3 bases short and J 5 bases short, with 9 bases between. The CDR3 covers 13 residues. Germline CDR1 reads SGHAT; CDR2 reads FQNNGV. This CDR3 is CASSFPNGDTQYF. The CDR3 nucleotides are TGTGCCAGCAGCTTTCCGAACGGAGATACGCAGTATTTT.

The chain links TRBV7-9 to TRBJ2-3, with D possibly TRBD2 on 5 matching bases. V lost 7 bases and J lost 2, with 25 bases in between. The germline CDR1 and CDR2 sequences are SEHNR and FQNEAQ (reference sequence). The length of the CDR3 is 18 residues. Here the CDR3 reads CASNLARLLVGPTDTQYF. The CDR3 bases are TGTGCCAGCAACCTAGCACGCTTATTGGTGGGCCCCACAGATACGCAGTATTTT.

CDR3 nucleotide sequence: TGTGCAAGTCGCTTCCACGAGATTCAACAGGGGAGGAGGGCAACTAATGAAAAACTGTTTTTT. Translated, it gives CASRFHEIQQGRRATNEKLFF. The chain carries TRBV12-2 and TRBJ1-4; TRBD1, the table's D call, was not compared with the DNA. TRBV12-2 corresponds to a pseudogene. The CDR3 has 21 amino acids.

The V call is TRBV9, the J call TRBJ2-7, with a possible D match to TRBD1 (6 bases). The germline V gene encodes CDR1 SGDLS and CDR2 YYNGEE. The CDR3 is 14 amino acids. Trimming stripped 1 base from V and 5 bases from J, with 13 bases between. The CDR3 sequence: CASSVIPGAHEQYF. The CDR3 nucleotides read TGTGCCAGCAGCGTAATACCAGGGGCCCACGAGCAGTACTTC.

The chain carries TRBV6-5 and TRBJ2-3, with unresolved D. The germline CDR1 and CDR2 sequences are MNHEY and SVGAGI. Trimming pared 3 bases from V and 3 bases from J, leaving 13 bases between. The CDR3 loop spans 15 amino acids. CDR3 coding DNA: TGTGCCAGCAGTTATGCGGTTGGGTATACAGATACGCAGTATTTT. Protein product: CASSYAVGYTDTQYF.

This sequence joins TRBV27 and TRBJ1-4; the D gene is possibly TRBD1 (5 bases). V lost 1 base and J lost 0, with 30 bases in between. The CDR3 totals 23 residues. Germline CDR1 reads MNHEY; CDR2 reads SMNVEV (reference sequence). The CDR3 DNA follows: TGTGCCAGCAGTTTATTTGGGCGTAGGGGCCTGGACCCGGTTATATCAACTAATGAAAAACTGTTTTTT. Its translation is CASSLFGRRGLDPVISTNEKLFF.

The V call is TRBV28, the J call TRBJ2-7; 7 bases agree with TRBD1. Germline trimming cut 8 bases from V and 7 bases from J; bases unmatched to any gene: 11. Germline-derived CDR1 and CDR2 are MDHEN and SYDVKM. The CDR3 covers 13 residues. This CDR3 reads CASLLTGVGEQYF. The CDR3 DNA is TGTGCCAGCCTTCTTACAGGGGTCGGGGAGCAGTACTTC.

The chain uses TRBV2 and TRBJ1-1, with a possible D match to TRBD1 (5 bases). Germline CDR1 SNHLY, CDR2 FYNNEI. The CDR3 covers 13 residues. V was cut by 7 bases and J by 1 base, with 10 bases left in between. DNA of the CDR3: TGTGCCAGCACGTTTAGGGGGAACACTGAAGCTTTCTTT. The encoded protein is CASTFRGNTEAFF. The full variable domain, with the rest looked up from reference TRBV2 and TRBJ1-1, is EPEVTQTPSHQVTQMGQEVILRCVPISNHLYFYWYRQILGQKVEFLVSFYNNEISEKSEIFDDQFSVERPDGSNFTLKIRSTKLEDSAMYFCASTFRGNTEAFFGQGTRLTVV.

The chain is built from TRBV6-2 or TRBV6-3 and TRBJ2-1; TRBD2 matches at 12 bases. Germline trimming cut 2 bases from V and 9 bases from J; bases unmatched to any gene: 5. CDR1 and CDR2 (germline): MNHEY, SVGEGT. The CDR3 spans 15 residues. Here the CDR3 DNA reads TGTGCCAGCAGTTACCCTCTAGCGGGGGGGCGTGAGCAGTTCTTC. It encodes CASSYPLAGGREQFF.

The rearrangement links TRBV9 to TRBJ1-4; D gene unclear. Trimming removed 4 bases at V and 8 bases at J, with 15 bases between. CDR1 and CDR2 (germline): SGDLS, YYNGEE. The CDR3 has 14 residues. The CDR3 DNA sequence: TGTGCCAGCAGCCCCCCCGGGATTGGGGAAAAACTGTTTTTT. This sequence encodes CASSPPGIGEKLFF.

This chain joins TRBV30 and TRBJ1-3; D is unclear. The germline V gene encodes CDR1 GTSNPN and CDR2 SVGIG (reference sequence). This CDR3 has 14 residues. V lost 5 bases and J 2 bases, leaving 13 bases between the germline ends. The CDR3 DNA reads TGTGCCTGGGACTCCTCCTTTCCTGGAAACACCATATATTTT. Amino acids: CAWDSSFPGNTIYF.

This clone came up once. V is TRBV28 and J is TRBJ2-5; TRBD1 agrees at 9 bases. V lost 3 bases, J lost 6 bases, and 5 bases stayed unmatched. The germline V gene has CDR1 MDHEN and CDR2 SYDVKM. This CDR3 is built from 14 residues. The CDR3 DNA sequence: TGTGCCAGCAGTTTTTACAGGGGGCGCAAGACCCAGTACTTC. It yields the protein CASSFYRGRKTQYF.

The chain couples TRBV5-1 to TRBJ1-2, with a weak D call TRBD1 (6 bases). The CDR3 spans 17 residues. V lost 4 bases, J lost 0 bases, and 19 bases lay in between. Germline V lookup: CDR1 SGHRS, CDR2 YFSETQ. As DNA, the CDR3 is TGCGCCAGCAGCCTACCAACAGGGATTAACTCTAACTATGGCTACACCTTC. Translation gives CASSLPTGINSNYGYTF.

This clone has only one observation. In DNA form, the CDR3 reads TGTGCCAGTCGGGACAGAGGATTACGGCGCGGCTACACCTTC. It encodes CASRDRGLRRGYTF. The chain employs TRBV27 and TRBJ1-2; 7 bases line up with TRBD1. Losses at the gene ends were 9 bases for V and 8 bases for J; bases not matched to a gene: 15. Looked up from germline, CDR1 is MNHEY and CDR2 is SMNVEV (reference sequence). The CDR3 runs to 14 residues.

The rearrangement uses TRBV2 and TRBJ2-7, with D perhaps TRBD2 (6 bases). Germline V gene sequence: CDR1 SNHLY, CDR2 FYNNEI. The CDR3 consists of 11 residues. The V end lost 8 bases, the J end lost 12 bases, and 17 bases lay between the germline ends. CDR3 nucleotide sequence: TGTGCCAGCCAAAACGCGGCCGGGGGGTACTTC. It codes for CASQNAAGGYF.

The genes are TRBV3-1 (or the pseudogene TRBV3-2) and TRBJ2-7, with a possible D match to TRBD1 (6 bases). Per germline, CDR1 LGHDT and CDR2 YNNKEL (reference sequence). The CDR3 runs to 15 residues. Trimming removed 4 bases at V and 0 bases at J, with 13 bases between. CDR3 nucleotides: TGTGCCAGCAGCCCCCAAGGGGGTAGCTCCTACGAGCAGTACTTC. Protein sequence: CASSPQGGSSYEQYF.

The chain couples TRBV3-1 (or the pseudogene TRBV3-2) to TRBJ1-5; perhaps TRBD1 as D (6 bases). V lost 5 bases, J lost 4 bases, and 12 bases lay in between. There are 14 residues in the CDR3. Looked up from germline, CDR1 is LGHDT and CDR2 is YNNKEL (reference sequence). This CDR3 reads CASSKGVVNQPQHF. For the CDR3, the DNA is TGTGCCAGCAGCAAGGGGGTGGTGAATCAGCCCCAGCATTTT.

J is TRBJ1-3 and V is TRBV2; TRBD1 matches at 7 bases. Trimming took 6 bases from V and 3 from J; bases not matched to a gene: 8. Germline-derived CDR1 and CDR2 are SNHLY and FYNNEI. The CDR3 consists of 15 residues. CDR3 coding DNA: TGTGCCAGCAGATACAAGACAGGGAATGGAAACACCATATATTTT. This gives the protein CASRYKTGNGNTIYF.

The genes are TRBV7-9 and TRBJ2-5; perhaps TRBD2 as D (5 bases). V lost 9 bases and J 3 bases, leaving 20 bases between the germline ends. Germline V gene sequence: CDR1 SEHNR, CDR2 FQNEAQ (reference sequence). This CDR3 is built from 15 residues. CDR3 residues: CASSERVGLEETQYF. CDR3 nucleotide sequence: TGTGCCAGTAGCGAGAGGGTAGGGTTGGAAGAGACCCAGTACTTC.

The rearrangement links TRBV18 to TRBJ1-5, with D unclear. The CDR3 covers 15 residues. Germline CDR1 reads KGHSH; CDR2 reads LQKENI. V lost 5 bases and J lost 5, with 16 bases in between. CDR3 region: CASSVSRGEDQPQHF. CDR3 DNA: TGTGCCAGCTCAGTTTCCCGGGGTGAGGATCAGCCCCAGCATTTT.

The rearrangement uses TRBV6-2 or TRBV6-3 and TRBJ2-5; possibly TRBD2 for D (7 bases). The CDR3 is 15 amino acids. Germline V gene lookup returns CDR1 MNHEY and CDR2 SVGEGT. With 1 base removed from V and 4 bases from J, the gap between germline ends came to 13 bases. The CDR3 is CASSYYEGGPETQYF. Written as DNA, the CDR3 is TGTGCCAGCAGTTACTACGAGGGGGGGCCAGAGACCCAGTACTTC.

V gene TRBV27 combines with J gene TRBJ2-6; D possibly corresponds to TRBD2 (6 bases). The germline gives CDR1 MNHEY, CDR2 SMNVEV (reference sequence). V was cut by 7 bases and J by 0 bases, with 13 bases left in between. The CDR3 has 16 residues. The CDR3 sequence: CASMGLLSSGANVLTF. The CDR3 DNA sequence: TGTGCCAGCATGGGACTCCTCAGCTCTGGGGCCAACGTCCTGACTTTC.

This clone came up once. This chain joins TRBV20-1 and TRBJ2-3; 9 bases align to TRBD2. The trim removed 3 bases at V and 0 bases at J, leaving 10 bases unmatched. The CDR3 is made up of 17 amino acids. Germline loops: CDR1 DFQATT, CDR2 SNEGSKA (reference sequence). The CDR3, as DNA: TGCAGTGCTAGTATTTTAGGCGGGGGGGCCAGCACAGATACGCAGTATTTT. Protein sequence: CSASILGGGASTDTQYF.

The chain combines TRBV19 with TRBJ2-5; no firm D call. V was clipped by 5 bases and J by 1 base, with 11 bases between them. The germline V gene has CDR1 LNHDA and CDR2 SQIVND (reference sequence). There are 14 residues in the CDR3. The chain's CDR3 is CASSAELGQETQYF. The CDR3 bases are TGTGCCAGTAGTGCCGAGCTTGGCCAAGAGACCCAGTACTTC.